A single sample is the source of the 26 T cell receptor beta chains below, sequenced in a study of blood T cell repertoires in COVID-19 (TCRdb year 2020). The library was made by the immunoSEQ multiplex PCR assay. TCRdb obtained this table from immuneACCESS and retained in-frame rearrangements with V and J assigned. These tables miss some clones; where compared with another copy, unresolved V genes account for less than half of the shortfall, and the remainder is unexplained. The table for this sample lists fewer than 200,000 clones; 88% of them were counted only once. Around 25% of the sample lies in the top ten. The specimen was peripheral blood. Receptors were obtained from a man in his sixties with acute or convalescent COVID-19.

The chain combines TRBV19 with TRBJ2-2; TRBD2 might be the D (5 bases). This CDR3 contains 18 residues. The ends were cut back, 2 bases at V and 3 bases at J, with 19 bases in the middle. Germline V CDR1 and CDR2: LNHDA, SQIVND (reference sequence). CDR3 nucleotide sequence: TGTGCCAGTAGTATAATATCACTGGAGGCAGACTACACCGGGGAGCTGTTTTTT. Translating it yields CASSIISLEADYTGELFF.

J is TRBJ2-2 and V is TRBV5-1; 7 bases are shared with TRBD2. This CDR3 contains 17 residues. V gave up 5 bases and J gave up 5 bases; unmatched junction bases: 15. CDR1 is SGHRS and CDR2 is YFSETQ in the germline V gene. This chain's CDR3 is CASRSGPSAGVTGELFF. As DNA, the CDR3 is TGCGCCAGCAGATCCGGGCCCTCTGCGGGGGTGACCGGGGAGCTGTTTTTT.

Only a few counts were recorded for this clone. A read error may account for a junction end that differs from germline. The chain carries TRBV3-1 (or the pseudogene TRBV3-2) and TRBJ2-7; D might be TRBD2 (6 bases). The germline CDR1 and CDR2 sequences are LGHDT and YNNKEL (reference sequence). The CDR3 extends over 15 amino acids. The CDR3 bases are TGTGCCAGCAGCCGGACAAGACAGTTGGAGGGCCCCCCCCCTTTC. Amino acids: CASSRTRQLEGPPPF.

The DNA for the CDR3 is TGTGCCAGTAGTATAGAACTAGCAGGATACAATGAGCAGTTCTTC. It encodes CASSIELAGYNEQFF. The chain has TRBV19 and TRBJ2-1; possibly TRBD2 for D (6 bases). Trimming pared 0 bases from V and 4 bases from J, leaving 10 bases between. Germline-derived CDR1 and CDR2 are LNHDA and SQIVND (reference sequence). The CDR3 spans 15 residues.

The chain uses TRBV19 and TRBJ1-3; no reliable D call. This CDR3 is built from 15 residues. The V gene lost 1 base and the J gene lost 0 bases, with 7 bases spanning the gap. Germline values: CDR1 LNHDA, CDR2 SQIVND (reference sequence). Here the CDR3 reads CASSIARLSGNTIYF. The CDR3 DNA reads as TGTGCCAGTAGTATAGCCAGGCTCTCTGGAAACACCATATATTTT.

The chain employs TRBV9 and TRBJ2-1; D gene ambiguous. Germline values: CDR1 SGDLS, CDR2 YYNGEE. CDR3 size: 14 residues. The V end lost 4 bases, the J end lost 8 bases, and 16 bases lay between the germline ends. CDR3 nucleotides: TGTGCCAGCAGCCCCATCGGTCAGCGACATGAGCAGTTCTTC. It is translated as CASSPIGQRHEQFF. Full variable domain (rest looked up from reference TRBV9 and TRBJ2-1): DSGVTQTPKHLITATGQRVTLRCSPRSGDLSVYWYQQSLDQGLQFLIQYYNGEERAKGNILERFSAQQFPDLHSELNLSSLELGDSALYFCASSPIGQRHEQFFGPGTRLTVL.

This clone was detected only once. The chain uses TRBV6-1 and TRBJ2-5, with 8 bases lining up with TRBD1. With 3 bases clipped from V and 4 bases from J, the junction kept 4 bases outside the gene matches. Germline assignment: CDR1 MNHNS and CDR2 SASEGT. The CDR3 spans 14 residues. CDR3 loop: CASSEDRVGETQYF. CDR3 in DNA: TGTGCCAGCAGTGAGGACAGGGTGGGAGAGACCCAGTACTTC.

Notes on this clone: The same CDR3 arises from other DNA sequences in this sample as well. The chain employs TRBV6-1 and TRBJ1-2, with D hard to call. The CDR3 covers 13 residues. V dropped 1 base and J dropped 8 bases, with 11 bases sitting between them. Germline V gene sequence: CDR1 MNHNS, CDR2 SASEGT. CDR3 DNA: TGTGCCAGCAGTGAAGTGCGGGGAGGGGGCTACACCTTC. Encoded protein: CASSEVRGGGYTF.

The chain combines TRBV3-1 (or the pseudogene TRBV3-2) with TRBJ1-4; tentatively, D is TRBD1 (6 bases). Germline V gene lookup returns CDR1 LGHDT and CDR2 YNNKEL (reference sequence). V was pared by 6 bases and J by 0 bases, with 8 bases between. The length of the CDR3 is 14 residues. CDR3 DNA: TGTGCCAGCAGTTCAGGGGCAACTAATGAAAAACTGTTTTTT. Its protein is CASSSGATNEKLFF.

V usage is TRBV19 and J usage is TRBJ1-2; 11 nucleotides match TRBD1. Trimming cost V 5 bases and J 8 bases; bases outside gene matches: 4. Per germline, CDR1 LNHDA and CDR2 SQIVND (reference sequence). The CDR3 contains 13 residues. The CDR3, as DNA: TGTGCCAGTAGTCGGGACAGGGGGAGAGGCTACACCTTC. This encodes CASSRDRGRGYTF.

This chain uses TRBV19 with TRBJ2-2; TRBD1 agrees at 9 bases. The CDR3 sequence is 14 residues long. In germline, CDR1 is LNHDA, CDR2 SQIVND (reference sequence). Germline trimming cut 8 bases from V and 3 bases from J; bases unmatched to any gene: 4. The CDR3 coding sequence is TGTGCCAGTCGAGACAGGGGGGACACCGGGGAGCTGTTTTTT. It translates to CASRDRGDTGELFF. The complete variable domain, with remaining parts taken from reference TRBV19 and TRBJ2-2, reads DGGITQSPKYLFRKEGQNVTLSCEQNLNHDAMYWYRQDPGQGLRLIYYSQIVNDFQKGDIAEGYSVSREKKESFPLTVTSAQKNPTAFYLCASRDRGDTGELFFGEGSRLTVL.

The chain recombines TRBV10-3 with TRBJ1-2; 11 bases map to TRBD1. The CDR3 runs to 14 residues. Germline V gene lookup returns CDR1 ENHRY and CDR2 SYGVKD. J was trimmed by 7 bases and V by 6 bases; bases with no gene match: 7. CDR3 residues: CAISGGTGGFGYTF. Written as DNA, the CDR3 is TGTGCCATCAGCGGGGGGACAGGGGGTTTTGGCTACACCTTC.

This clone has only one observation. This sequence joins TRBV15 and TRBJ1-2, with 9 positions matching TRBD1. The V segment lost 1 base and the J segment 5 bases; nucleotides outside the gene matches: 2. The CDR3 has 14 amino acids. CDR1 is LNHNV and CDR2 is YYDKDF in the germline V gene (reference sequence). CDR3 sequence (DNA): TGTGCCACCAGCAGAGGGGACAGGGAATATGGCTACACCTTC. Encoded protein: CATSRGDREYGYTF.

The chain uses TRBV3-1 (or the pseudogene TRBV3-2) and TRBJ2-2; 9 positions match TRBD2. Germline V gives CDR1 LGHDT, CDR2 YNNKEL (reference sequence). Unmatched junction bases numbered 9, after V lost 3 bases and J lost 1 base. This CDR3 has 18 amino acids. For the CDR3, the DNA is TGTGCCAGCAGCCAGATCGGGAGGCGGGAGGGGAACACCGGGGAGCTGTTTTTT. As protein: CASSQIGRREGNTGELFF.

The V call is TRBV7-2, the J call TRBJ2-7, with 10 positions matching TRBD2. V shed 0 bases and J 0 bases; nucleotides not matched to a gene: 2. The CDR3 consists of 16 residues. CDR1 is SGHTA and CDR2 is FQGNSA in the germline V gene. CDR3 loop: CASSLALAGDSYEQYF. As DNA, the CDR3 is TGTGCCAGCAGCTTAGCCCTAGCGGGAGACTCCTACGAGCAGTACTTC.

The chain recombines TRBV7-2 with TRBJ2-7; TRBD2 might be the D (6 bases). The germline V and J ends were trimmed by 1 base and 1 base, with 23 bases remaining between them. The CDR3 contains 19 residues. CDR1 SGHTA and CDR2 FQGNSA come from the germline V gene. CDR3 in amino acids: CASSLVGAGSGRVSYEQYF. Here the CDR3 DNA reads TGTGCCAGCAGCTTAGTAGGGGCGGGTAGCGGAAGGGTATCCTACGAGCAGTACTTC.

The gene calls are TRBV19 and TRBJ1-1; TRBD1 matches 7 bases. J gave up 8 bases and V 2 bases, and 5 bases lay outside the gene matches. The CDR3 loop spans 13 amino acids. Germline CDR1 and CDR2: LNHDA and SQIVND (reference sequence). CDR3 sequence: CASSISRGSEAFF. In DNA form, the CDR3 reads TGTGCCAGTAGTATATCCAGGGGGTCCGAAGCTTTCTTT.

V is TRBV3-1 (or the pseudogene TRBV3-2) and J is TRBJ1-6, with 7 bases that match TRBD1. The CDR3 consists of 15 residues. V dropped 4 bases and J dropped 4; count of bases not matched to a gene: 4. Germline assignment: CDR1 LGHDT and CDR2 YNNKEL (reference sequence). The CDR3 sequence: CASSRRDSYNSPLHF. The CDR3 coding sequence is TGTGCCAGCAGCCGCCGGGACAGTTATAATTCACCCCTCCACTTT.

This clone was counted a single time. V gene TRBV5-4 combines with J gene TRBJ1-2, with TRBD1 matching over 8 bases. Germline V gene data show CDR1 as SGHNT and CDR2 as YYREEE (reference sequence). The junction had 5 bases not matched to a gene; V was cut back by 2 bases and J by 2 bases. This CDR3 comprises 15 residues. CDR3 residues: CASSFPTGDNYGYTF. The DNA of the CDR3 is TGTGCCAGCAGCTTTCCGACAGGGGACAACTATGGCTACACCTTC.

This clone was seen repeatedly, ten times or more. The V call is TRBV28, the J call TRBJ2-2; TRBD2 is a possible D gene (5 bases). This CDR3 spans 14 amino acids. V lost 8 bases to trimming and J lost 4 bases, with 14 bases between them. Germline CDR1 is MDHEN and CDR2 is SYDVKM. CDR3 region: CASFEGEVTGELFF. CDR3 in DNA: TGTGCCAGCTTCGAGGGAGAGGTCACCGGGGAGCTGTTTTTT. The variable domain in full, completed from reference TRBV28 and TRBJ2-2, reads DVKVTQSSRYLVKRTGEKVFLECVQDMDHENMFWYRQDPGLGLRLIYFSYDVKMKEKGDIPEGYSVSREKKERFSLILESASTNQTSMYLCASFEGEVTGELFFGEGSRLTVL.

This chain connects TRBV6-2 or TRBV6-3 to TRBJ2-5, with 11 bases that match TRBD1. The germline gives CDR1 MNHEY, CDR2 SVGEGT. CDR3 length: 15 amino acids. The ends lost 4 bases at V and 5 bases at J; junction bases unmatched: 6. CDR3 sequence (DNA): TGTGCCAGCAGTTCTTGGACAGGGGGCGGTGAGACCCAGTACTTC. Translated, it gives CASSSWTGGGETQYF.

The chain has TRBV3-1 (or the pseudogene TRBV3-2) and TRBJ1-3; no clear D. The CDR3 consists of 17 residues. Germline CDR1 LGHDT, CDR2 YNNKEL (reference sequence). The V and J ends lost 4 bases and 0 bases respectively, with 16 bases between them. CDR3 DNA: TGTGCCAGCAGCCTAAGAGGTGTCCAGAGCTCTGGAAACACCATATATTTT. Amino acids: CASSLRGVQSSGNTIYF.

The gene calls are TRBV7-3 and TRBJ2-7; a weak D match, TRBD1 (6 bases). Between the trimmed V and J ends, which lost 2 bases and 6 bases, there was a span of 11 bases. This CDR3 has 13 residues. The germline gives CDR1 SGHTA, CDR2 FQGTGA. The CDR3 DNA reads TGTGCCAGCAGCTTACAGGCAGGGGCCGAGCAGTACTTC. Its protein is CASSLQAGAEQYF. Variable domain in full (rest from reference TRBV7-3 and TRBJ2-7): GAGVSQTPSNKVTEKGKYVELRCDPISGHTALYWYRQSLGQGPEFLIYFQGTGAADDSGLPNDRFFAVRPEGSVSTLKIQRTERGDSAVYLCASSLQAGAEQYFGPGTRLTVT.

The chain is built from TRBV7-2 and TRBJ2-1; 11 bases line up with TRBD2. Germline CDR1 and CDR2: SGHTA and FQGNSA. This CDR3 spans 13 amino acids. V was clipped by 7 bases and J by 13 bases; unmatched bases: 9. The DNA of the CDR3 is TGTGCCAGCATACTGGGGACTAGCGGAAGACAGTTCTTC. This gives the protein CASILGTSGRQFF.

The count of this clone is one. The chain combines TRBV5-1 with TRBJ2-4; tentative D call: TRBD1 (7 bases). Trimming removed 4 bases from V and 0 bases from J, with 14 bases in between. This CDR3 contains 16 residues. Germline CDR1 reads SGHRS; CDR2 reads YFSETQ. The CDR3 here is CASSKAGQIAKNIQYF. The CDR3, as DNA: TGCGCCAGCAGCAAGGCGGGACAGATAGCCAAAAACATTCAGTACTTC.

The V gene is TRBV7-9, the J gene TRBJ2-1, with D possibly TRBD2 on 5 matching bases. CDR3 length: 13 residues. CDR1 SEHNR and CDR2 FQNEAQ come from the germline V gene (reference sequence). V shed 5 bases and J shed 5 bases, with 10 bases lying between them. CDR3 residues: CASSVREDNEQFF. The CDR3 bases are TGTGCCAGCAGCGTCCGGGAAGACAATGAGCAGTTCTTC.